A selection of T cell receptor beta chains follows, all from one sample in a study of T cell repertoires in ileal Crohn's disease. Method: immunoSEQ multiplex PCR; TCRdb's copy keeps in-frame clones and lacks some. The data show about 2,400 clones, with about 78% seen just once and 21% held by the top ten. The sequencing sample was made of ileal tissue. These receptor sequences come from an adult with Crohn's disease. Both conserved end residues are part of each CDR3. Each record gives: CDR3 DNA, CDR3 protein, J gene, V gene, D gene, CDR3 length, clone size. The D gene is left open where the match is weak. Rows may omit the clone size; those that give it use once, few, many or a size class.

CDR3 DNA: TGTGCCACCTCCGGACTCACAGGGGGCGAGCAGTTCTTC
CDR3 protein: CATSGLTGGEQFF
J gene: TRBJ2-1
V gene: TRBV2
D gene: TRBD1
CDR3 length: 13
clone size: few

CDR3 DNA: TGTGCTAGTGGAGGGACTAGCTACGAGCAGTACTTC
CDR3 protein: CASGGTSYEQYF
J gene: TRBJ2-7
V gene: TRBV12-5
D gene: TRBD2
CDR3 length: 12
clone size: -

CDR3 DNA: TGTGCCAGCAGCTTGTCAGACTTCCTCGGGGAGCTGTTTTTT
CDR3 protein: CASSLSDFLGELFF
J gene: TRBJ2-2
V gene: TRBV5-5
D gene: -
CDR3 length: 14
clone size: -

CDR3 DNA: TGTGCCAGCAGCGTAGCCCCTCTAGTGGGGGGCTCTGGAAACACCATATATTTT
CDR3 protein: CASSVAPLVGGSGNTIYF
J gene: TRBJ1-3
V gene: TRBV9
D gene: -
CDR3 length: 18
clone size: few

CDR3 DNA: TGCAGCGCTACGATCGGCGGGAGGTCCTACGAGCAGTACTTC
CDR3 protein: CSATIGGRSYEQYF
J gene: TRBJ2-7
V gene: TRBV29-1
D gene: TRBD2
CDR3 length: 14
clone size: -

CDR3 DNA: TGTGCCACCATGTCGGGACAGGGAATCAACGAGCAGTACTTC
CDR3 protein: CATMSGQGINEQYF
J gene: TRBJ2-7
V gene: TRBV2
D gene: TRBD1
CDR3 length: 14
clone size: -

CDR3 DNA: TGTGCCAGCAGCAAGCCGGGACTAGTCTTTGGAGGGGAGCTGTTTTTT
CDR3 protein: CASSKPGLVFGGELFF
J gene: TRBJ2-2
V gene: TRBV11-3
D gene: TRBD2
CDR3 length: 16
clone size: once

CDR3 DNA: TGTGCCAGCAGTTGGAGCGACGAGCAGTACTTC
CDR3 protein: CASSWSDEQYF
J gene: TRBJ2-7
V gene: TRBV5-5
D gene: -
CDR3 length: 11
clone size: -

CDR3 DNA: TGTGCCATCAGTGACTCCGGACTAGCGGGAGGGAAAGAGACCCAGTACTTC
CDR3 protein: CAISDSGLAGGKETQYF
J gene: TRBJ2-5
V gene: TRBV10-3
D gene: TRBD2
CDR3 length: 17
clone size: -

CDR3 DNA: TGTGCCATCAGCGCCGGACAGGCTCGGTTCTTC
CDR3 protein: CAISAGQARFF
J gene: TRBJ2-1
V gene: TRBV10-3
D gene: TRBD1
CDR3 length: 11
clone size: -

CDR3 DNA: TGTGCCAGCAGCCCCCCGGCGGGAGTTAGCACAGATACGCAGTATTTT
CDR3 protein: CASSPPAGVSTDTQYF
J gene: TRBJ2-3
V gene: TRBV25-1
D gene: TRBD2
CDR3 length: 16
clone size: -

CDR3 DNA: TGTGCCAGCAGCCCCGGAGGCTGGAATGAGCAGTTCTTC
CDR3 protein: CASSPGGWNEQFF
J gene: TRBJ2-1
V gene: TRBV11-3
D gene: -
CDR3 length: 13
clone size: -

CDR3 DNA: TGTGCCAGCAGCTTAGATGGAGTAGCCGTCAGAGCTTTCTTT
CDR3 protein: CASSLDGVAVRAFF
J gene: TRBJ1-1
V gene: TRBV11-2
D gene: -
CDR3 length: 14
clone size: -

CDR3 DNA: TGTGCCAGCAGCTTAGCAGGGGCCACTGAAGCTTTCTTT
CDR3 protein: CASSLAGATEAFF
J gene: TRBJ1-1
V gene: TRBV7-9
D gene: -
CDR3 length: 13
clone size: -